The 23 T cell receptor beta chains in this list originate from one sample, sequenced in a study of blood T cell repertoires in COVID-19. Libraries were prepared by immunoSEQ multiplex PCR; TCRdb keeps only in-frame clonotypes and omits some of them. The data show about 170,000 clones, with around 84% seen just once and 2% to 3% held by the top ten. The sequenced sample consisted of peripheral blood. The source is a woman of 80 years or more with COVID-19, enrolled during active disease.

This sequence joins TRBV4-3 and TRBJ2-2, with 10 bases fitting TRBD1. The CDR3 covers 16 residues. Germline assignment: CDR1 LGHNA and CDR2 YSLEER. J was trimmed by 4 bases and V by 3 bases; bases with no gene match: 5. The CDR3 DNA is TGCGCCAGCAGCCAGATGACAGGGGGCGGCACCGGGGAGCTGTTTTTT. It codes for CASSQMTGGGTGELFF.

The chain combines TRBV7-3 with TRBJ2-1; tentatively, D is TRBD2 (5 bases). The CDR3 contains 14 residues. The ends were cut back, 0 bases at V and 6 bases at J, with 9 bases in the middle. CDR1 and CDR2 (germline): SGHTA, FQGTGA. For the CDR3, the DNA is TGTGCCAGCAGCTTAACGGGAGCTAGCAATGAGCAGTTCTTC. It translates to CASSLTGASNEQFF.

The chain links TRBV6-2 or TRBV6-3 to TRBJ1-1; 9 positions match TRBD1. CDR1 and CDR2 from the germline V gene are MNHEY and SVGEGT. V trimming: 8 bases; J trimming: 4 bases; junction bases outside the gene matches: 8. The CDR3 spans 14 residues. CDR3 sequence (DNA): TGTGCCAGCGGCCGACAGGGGGGTGGCACTGAAGCTTTCTTT. It is translated as CASGRQGGGTEAFF.

This rearrangement joins TRBV28 to TRBJ1-2; possible D gene TRBD1, 6 bases. V lost 6 bases and J lost 11, with 25 bases in between. Germline values: CDR1 MDHEN, CDR2 SYDVKM. The CDR3 runs 15 residues. As DNA, the CDR3 is TGTGCCAGCAGGAACCACAGGGTAGAGGCTATGCGGTACACCTTC. It translates to CASRNHRVEAMRYTF.

The genes are TRBV4-2 and TRBJ2-1; 8 bases map to TRBD2. The trim removed 0 bases at V and 6 bases at J, leaving 1 base unmatched. CDR3 size: 14 residues. Germline loops: CDR1 LGHNA, CDR2 YNFKEQ. This chain's CDR3 is CASSQDGTSNEQFF. In DNA, the CDR3 is TGTGCCAGCAGCCAAGATGGGACTAGCAATGAGCAGTTCTTC.

This clone was picked up one time. The genes are TRBV7-8 and TRBJ1-6; a possible D gene is TRBD1 (6 bases). Trimming shortened V by 3 bases and J by 4 bases, and 13 bases separated the two germline ends. The CDR3 spans 16 residues. Germline CDR1 and CDR2: SGHVS and FQNEAQ. CDR3 in DNA: TGTGCCAGCAGCTTTCGAGCGGACAGTTATAATTCACCCCTCCACTTT. It translates to CASSFRADSYNSPLHF.

The chain recombines TRBV7-2 with TRBJ2-4, with D unclear. The CDR3 runs 14 residues. Trimming stripped 5 bases from V and 0 bases from J, with 8 bases between. Per the germline V gene, CDR1 is SGHTA and CDR2 is FQGNSA. CDR3 in DNA: TGTGCCAGCAGCCAGTCGATAGCCAAAAACATTCAGTACTTC. Encoded protein: CASSQSIAKNIQYF.

CDR3 amino acids: CASSSVQGATFETQYF. DNA of the CDR3: TGTGCCAGCAGCTCGGTACAGGGGGCGACTTTCGAGACCCAGTACTTC. The chain combines TRBV11-2 with TRBJ2-5; the match to TRBD1 covers 9 bases. Germline V gene sequence: CDR1 SGHAT, CDR2 FQNNGV. V dropped 4 bases and J dropped 5; count of bases not matched to a gene: 11. This CDR3 contains 16 residues. Full variable domain (outside the CDR3, taken from reference TRBV11-2 and TRBJ2-5): EAGVAQSPRYKIIEKRQSVAFWCNPISGHATLYWYQQILGQGPKLLIQFQNNGVVDDSQLPKDRFSAERLKGVDSTLKIQPAKLEDSAVYLCASSSVQGATFETQYFGPGTRLLVL.

The V gene is TRBV6-1, the J gene TRBJ1-5; D is possibly TRBD1 (5 bases). The V gene's germline CDR1 is MNHNS and CDR2 SASEGT. The CDR3 has 15 residues. V was clipped by 0 bases and J by 4 bases, with 10 bases between them. The CDR3 reads CASSEAKGHNQPQHF. DNA for the CDR3: TGTGCCAGCAGTGAAGCGAAGGGGCATAATCAGCCCCAGCATTTT.

The CDR3 region is CATSRGVRGQDSPLHF. The CDR3 DNA reads as TGTGCCACCAGCAGAGGTGTCAGGGGTCAAGATTCACCCCTCCACTTT. This chain joins TRBV15 and TRBJ1-6, with D perhaps TRBD1 (6 bases). The CDR3 spans 16 residues. Trimming removed 1 base at V and 8 bases at J, with 15 bases between. In germline, CDR1 is LNHNV, CDR2 YYDKDF (reference sequence).

Only one count was recorded for this clone. The chain combines TRBV6-6 with TRBJ2-2, with TRBD1 matching 7 bases. V dropped 5 bases and J dropped 7; count of bases not matched to a gene: 7. CDR1 is MNHNY and CDR2 is SVGAGI in the germline V gene (reference sequence). This CDR3 spans 14 amino acids. DNA of the CDR3: TGTGCCAGCAGTAAACAGGGGATTAACGGGGAGCTGTTTTTT. It specifies CASSKQGINGELFF.

V and J are TRBV7-2 and TRBJ2-1; 13 positions agree with TRBD2. V shed 3 bases and J 4 bases; nucleotides not matched to a gene: 3. CDR3 size: 16 residues. Germline V gene sequence: CDR1 SGHTA, CDR2 FQGNSA. The CDR3 is CASSLGLAGIYNEQFF. DNA for the CDR3: TGTGCCAGCAGCTTGGGACTAGCGGGGATTTACAATGAGCAGTTCTTC.

The rearrangement links TRBV6-2 or TRBV6-3 to TRBJ2-1; possibly TRBD2 for D (5 bases). Between the trimmed V and J ends, which lost 5 bases and 3 bases, there was a span of 14 bases. The germline CDR1 and CDR2 sequences are MNHEY and SVGEGT. This CDR3 region has 15 residues. The CDR3 nucleotides read TGTGCCAGCAGTCGAGGCGACGAGGGCTACAATGAGCAGTTCTTC. Translating gives CASSRGDEGYNEQFF.

The CDR3 spells CASSEDVVGTGGSNTIYF. The CDR3 DNA follows: TGTGCCAGCAGTGAAGACGTTGTAGGGACAGGGGGCTCTAACACCATATATTTT. The chain is built from TRBV6-1 and TRBJ1-3, with TRBD1 matching 12 bases. Germline CDR1 reads MNHNS; CDR2 reads SASEGT. V trimming: 1 base; J trimming: 7 bases; junction bases outside the gene matches: 11. The length of the CDR3 is 18 residues.

Written as DNA, the CDR3 is TGTGCCAGCAGCTTATTGACAGGGTCTATCAACGAGCAGTACTTC. Amino acid sequence: CASSLLTGSINEQYF. J is TRBJ2-7 and V is TRBV7-9; 7 bases match TRBD1. This CDR3 has 15 residues. Germline values: CDR1 SEHNR, CDR2 FQNEAQ (reference sequence). V was clipped by 2 bases and J by 5 bases; unmatched bases: 9.

This clone appeared a few times. J is TRBJ1-2 and V is TRBV5-6; TRBD1 matches at 7 bases. Losses at the gene ends were 3 bases for V and 1 base for J; bases not matched to a gene: 3. Germline V CDR1 and CDR2: SGHDT, YYEEEE. CDR3 length equals 14 residues. The CDR3 loop is CASSYRGDNYGYTF. In DNA, the CDR3 is TGTGCCAGCAGCTACAGGGGAGATAACTATGGCTACACCTTC.

The rearrangement joins TRBV7-9 to TRBJ2-7, with D possibly matching TRBD2 (5 bases). Germline V gene sequence: CDR1 SEHNR, CDR2 FQNEAQ (reference sequence). V was cut by 2 bases and J by 5 bases, with 10 bases left in between. This CDR3 is built from 13 residues. CDR3 loop: CASSLRGSNEQYF. The CDR3 coding sequence is TGTGCCAGCAGCTTACGAGGGTCCAACGAGCAGTACTTC.

This chain connects TRBV24-1 to TRBJ1-1; 10 positions match TRBD1. The ends lost 3 bases at V and 2 bases at J; junction bases unmatched: 5. CDR1 is KGHDR and CDR2 is SFDVKD in the germline V gene. The CDR3 is 16 amino acids. The CDR3 loop reads CATSDTSTGGNTEAFF. The CDR3 nucleotides read TGTGCCACCAGTGATACCTCGACAGGGGGCAACACTGAAGCTTTCTTT.

The chain has TRBV28 and TRBJ2-5; 7 bases are a match to TRBD2. This CDR3 is 16 amino acids long. Germline-derived CDR1 and CDR2 are MDHEN and SYDVKM. With V trimmed by 6 bases and J by 4 bases, 14 bases remained unmatched. The CDR3 DNA reads as TGTGCCAGCAGCCCACGCGGACTAGTGCTCCTAGAGACCCAGTACTTC. Residues: CASSPRGLVLLETQYF. Full variable domain (remainder filled in from reference TRBV28 and TRBJ2-5): DVKVTQSSRYLVKRTGEKVFLECVQDMDHENMFWYRQDPGLGLRLIYFSYDVKMKEKGDIPEGYSVSREKKERFSLILESASTNQTSMYLCASSPRGLVLLETQYFGPGTRLLVL.

This clone showed up just once. The chain uses TRBV14 and TRBJ1-3, with unresolved D. This CDR3 comprises 16 residues. Germline V gene lookup returns CDR1 SGHDN and CDR2 FVKESK. Trimming took off 4 bases at V and 0 bases at J, with 13 bases between the two ends. CDR3 region: CASSPRSPSSGNTIYF. Here the CDR3 DNA reads TGTGCCAGCAGCCCTCGGAGCCCAAGCTCTGGAAACACCATATATTTT.

Concerning this clone: The sample carries other DNA sequences with the same CDR3. V usage is TRBV28 and J usage is TRBJ2-1, with 9 bases aligning to TRBD1. The CDR3 loop spans 15 amino acids. V was pared by 6 bases and J by 3 bases, with 6 bases of the junction left unmatched. CDR1 is MDHEN and CDR2 is SYDVKM in the germline V gene. CDR3 bases: TGTGCCAGCAGCCGTACAGGGGGCGTCTACAATGAGCAGTTCTTC. Translating it yields CASSRTGGVYNEQFF.

This chain links TRBV9 with TRBJ2-1; 9 bases line up with TRBD2. In germline, CDR1 is SGDLS, CDR2 YYNGEE. The CDR3 is 15 amino acids. Trimming removed 0 bases from V and 9 bases from J; junction bases left unmatched: 7. CDR3 bases: TGTGCCAGCAGCGTAGGAGTAGCGGGAGAAGGTGAGCAGTTCTTC. Its translation: CASSVGVAGEGEQFF.

The J gene is TRBJ2-5, the V gene TRBV5-4; 9 nucleotides align to TRBD1. This CDR3 is built from 15 residues. CDR1 is SGHNT and CDR2 is YYREEE in the germline V gene (reference sequence). V shed 3 bases and J 5 bases; nucleotides not matched to a gene: 8. This CDR3 is CASSSRDRVGETQYF. The CDR3, as DNA: TGTGCCAGCAGCTCCCGGGACAGGGTTGGGGAGACCCAGTACTTC. Full variable domain (rest looked up from reference TRBV5-4 and TRBJ2-5): ETGVTQSPTHLIKTRGQQVTLRCSSQSGHNTVSWYQQALGQGPQFIFQYYREEENGRGNFPPRFSGLQFPNYSSELNVNALELDDSALYLCASSSRDRVGETQYFGPGTRLLVL.